These 27 T cell receptor beta chains came from one sample sequenced in a study of identical twins. MiXCR, applied by TCRdb to the 5' RACE reads, yields one record per CDR3 protein. The profile shows around 480,000 distinct CDR3 sequences, roughly an eighth of them singletons. These data are also associated with another study on yellow fever vaccine responses in identical twins.

The specimen sequenced was CD4+ T cells sorted from blood. These receptors all come from a woman aged 18-29 years in good health.

The chain has TRBV20-1 and TRBJ2-7; the D call may be TRBD1 or TRBD2 (5 bases each). Trimming removed 3 bases from V and 2 bases from J, with 14 bases in between. CDR3 length: 14 residues. CDR1 is DFQATT, CDR2 SNEGSKA, per germline (reference sequence). As DNA, the CDR3 is TGCAGTGCTAGTGACCCCCGGGACCCCTACGAGCAGTACTTC. Translation gives CSASDPRDPYEQYF.

This clonotype came up a few times. The chain employs TRBV3-1 and TRBJ1-1; 7 bases match TRBD1. The J segment lost 1 base and the V segment lost 1 base, leaving 3 bases of the junction unmatched. From germline, CDR1 is LGHDT and CDR2 YNNKEL (reference sequence). The CDR3 loop spans 15 amino acids. The DNA for the CDR3 is TGTGCCAGCAGCCAAGCCGGGACAGAGAACACTGAAGCTTTCTTT. Translated: CASSQAGTENTEAFF.

V and J are TRBV7-2 and TRBJ2-4, with TRBD1 matching over 7 bases. There are 16 residues in the CDR3. Germline V lookup: CDR1 SGHTA, CDR2 FQGNSA. Germline trimming cut 5 bases from V and 0 bases from J; bases unmatched to any gene: 7. Here the CDR3 reads CASSRDRALAKNIQYF. The DNA of the CDR3 is TGTGCCAGCAGCCGGGACAGAGCATTAGCCAAAAACATTCAGTACTTC.

DNA of the CDR3: TGTGCCAGCAATTCTAAAGAAGGGCGGATCAGCACAGATACGCAGTATTTT. As protein: CASNSKEGRISTDTQYF. The rearrangement joins TRBV11-3 to TRBJ2-3; D is unclear. The germline V and J ends were trimmed by 7 bases and 0 bases, with 20 bases remaining between them. CDR1 SGHNT and CDR2 YENEEA come from the germline V gene. The CDR3 length is 17 residues.

V is TRBV5-1 and J is TRBJ1-4, with 8 bases identical to TRBD1. The CDR3 has 16 residues. Germline V gives CDR1 SGHRS, CDR2 YFSETQ. V lost 0 bases and J lost 0; bases outside the gene matches: 1. CDR3: CASSLAGQATNEKLFF. The CDR3 nucleotides are TGCGCCAGCAGCTTGGCGGGACAGGCAACTAATGAAAAACTGTTTTTT.

This clonotype was picked up a small number of times. The rearrangement joins TRBV30 to TRBJ1-2; the match to TRBD1 covers 7 bases. Trimming at V came to 8 bases and at J to 0 bases, leaving 6 bases not matched to a gene. The CDR3 contains 13 residues. Germline assignment: CDR1 GTSNPN and CDR2 SVGIG (reference sequence). Written as DNA, the CDR3 is TGTGCCCGAAAGGGGGCGACTAACTATGGCTACACCTTC. Its protein is CARKGATNYGYTF.

The chain is built from TRBV29-1 and TRBJ2-7, with 8 bases identical to TRBD2. With V trimmed by 6 bases and J by 3 bases, 31 bases remained unmatched. In germline, CDR1 is SQVTM, CDR2 ANQGSEA. The CDR3 has 21 residues. CDR3 residues: CSVLRNKRESTTTRGYYEQYF. DNA for the CDR3: TGCAGCGTCCTGAGGAACAAGCGGGAGAGCACCACGACAAGAGGCTACTACGAGCAGTACTTC.

The chain employs TRBV6-1 and TRBJ2-7; D gene ambiguous. This CDR3 has 12 amino acids. The germline V gene encodes CDR1 MNHNS and CDR2 SASEGT. V was shortened by 2 bases and J by 2 bases, with 4 bases between the two germline ends. CDR3 residues: CASSETTYEQYF. The CDR3 bases are TGTGCCAGCAGTGAAACAACCTACGAGCAGTACTTC.

This clonotype was picked up many times. The chain couples TRBV28 to TRBJ2-4, with D possibly TRBD1 on 6 matching bases. V was shortened by 4 bases and J by 3 bases, with 16 bases between the two germline ends. Per germline, CDR1 MDHEN and CDR2 SYDVKM. CDR3 length: 16 amino acids. The CDR3 sequence is CASSSYRDKGKNIQYF. The CDR3 DNA reads as TGTGCCAGCAGTTCTTACAGGGATAAAGGCAAAAACATTCAGTACTTC.

This clonotype was found a few times. The V and J genes are TRBV29-1 and TRBJ1-4; 8 nucleotides match TRBD1. The CDR3 contains 12 residues. From germline, CDR1 is SQVTM and CDR2 ANQGSEA. With V trimmed by 5 bases and J by 7 bases, 3 bases remained unmatched. CDR3 loop: CSVQGAVEKLFF. As DNA, the CDR3 is TGCAGCGTTCAGGGGGCGGTTGAAAAACTGTTTTTT.

Ten or more counts support this clonotype. The chain recombines TRBV5-1 with TRBJ1-1; TRBD1 is a possible D gene (6 bases). This CDR3 spans 15 amino acids. In germline, CDR1 is SGHRS, CDR2 YFSETQ. The ends were cut back, 0 bases at V and 4 bases at J, with 13 bases in the middle. The CDR3 DNA reads as TGCGCCAGCAGCTTGGCGGGGACAAGTGGCACTGAAGCTTTCTTT. Its protein is CASSLAGTSGTEAFF.

This clonotype was picked up a small number of times. This chain uses TRBV4-2 with TRBJ2-5; D may be TRBD1 or TRBD2 (5 bases each). Trimming took 0 bases from V and 1 from J, leaving 9 bases between them. This CDR3 comprises 15 residues. Per germline, CDR1 LGHNA and CDR2 YNFKEQ. The CDR3 loop is CASSQDTGLQETQYF. The CDR3 bases are TGTGCCAGCAGCCAAGACACGGGGCTCCAAGAGACCCAGTACTTC.

This clonotype was recorded a few times. The chain carries TRBV7-2 and TRBJ2-2, with 7 bases matching TRBD1. Germline values: CDR1 SGHTA, CDR2 FQGNSA. The CDR3 contains 15 residues. Trimming cost V 5 bases and J 3 bases; bases outside gene matches: 6. CDR3 nucleotide sequence: TGTGCCAGCAGCGGCGAGGGGGCGGACACCGGGGAGCTGTTTTTT. Its translation: CASSGEGADTGELFF.

This clonotype was recorded a few times. This chain uses TRBV6-5 with TRBJ2-5, with a weak D call TRBD2 (5 bases). The V and J ends lost 0 bases and 4 bases respectively, with 9 bases between them. There are 14 residues in the CDR3. Germline values: CDR1 MNHEY, CDR2 SVGAGI. CDR3 coding DNA: TGTGCCAGCAGTTACTCGTTAGGAGGAGAGACCCAGTACTTC. The encoded protein is CASSYSLGGETQYF.

A few counts support this clonotype. The chain combines TRBV7-8 with TRBJ1-4, with D perhaps matching TRBD1 (5 bases). The germline V gene encodes CDR1 SGHVS and CDR2 FQNEAQ. The CDR3 loop spans 15 amino acids. With 3 bases removed from V and 7 bases from J, the gap between germline ends came to 15 bases. DNA of the CDR3: TGTGCCAGCAGCTTGGGGACCTTGAGGGGTGAAAAACTGTTTTTT. Protein sequence: CASSLGTLRGEKLFF.

In the case of this clonotype: One end of the junction is discordant with germline, which a read error may explain. This chain connects TRBV28 to TRBJ2-7; D may be TRBD1 (5 bases). CDR3 length equals 13 residues. The germline CDR1 and CDR2 sequences are MDHEN and SYDVKM. This CDR3 is CASSLVNARVENF. As DNA, the CDR3 is TGTGCCAGCAGTTTGGTCAATGCCAGGGTCGAGAACTTC. The variable domain in full, completed from reference TRBV28 and TRBJ2-7, reads DVKVTQSSRYLVKRTGEKVFLECVQDMDHENMFWYRQDPGLGLRLIYFSYDVKMKEKGDIPEGYSVSREKKERFSLILESASTNQTSMYLCASSLVNARVENFGPGTRLTVT.

This clonotype was counted only a few times. This chain links TRBV7-8 with TRBJ2-3; D ambiguous. The germline CDR1 and CDR2 sequences are SGHVS and FQNEAQ. The CDR3 loop spans 14 amino acids. V was cut by 4 bases and J by 1 base, with 9 bases left in between. In nucleotides, the CDR3 is TGTGCCAGCAGCTCCCCACTTGGCACAGATACGCAGTATTTT. Amino acid sequence: CASSSPLGTDTQYF.

CDR3 sequence (DNA): TGTGCCAGCAGCAGCAGGACGGGGATGCGGCGTGGCAATGAGCAGTTCTTC. This sequence encodes CASSSRTGMRRGNEQFF. V usage is TRBV27 and J usage is TRBJ2-1; D is possibly TRBD2 (5 bases). In germline, CDR1 is MNHEY, CDR2 SMNVEV (reference sequence). This CDR3 is 17 amino acids long. Between the trimmed V and J ends, which lost 6 bases and 6 bases, there was a span of 24 bases.

This clonotype came up once. The rearrangement links TRBV11-3 to TRBJ2-1; D is undetermined. The ends were cut back, 4 bases at V and 4 bases at J, with 8 bases in the middle. Per germline, CDR1 SGHNT and CDR2 YENEEA. This CDR3 comprises 13 residues. CDR3 sequence (DNA): TGTGCCAGCAGCTCTAAAGGGTACAATGAGCAGTTCTTC. Translating gives CASSSKGYNEQFF.

In this sample, this clonotype turned up many times. This rearrangement joins TRBV6-2 or TRBV6-3 to TRBJ2-1, with TRBD2 matching over 12 bases. V shed 6 bases and J 9 bases; nucleotides not matched to a gene: 3. The CDR3 has 13 amino acids. Germline assignment: CDR1 MNHEY and CDR2 SVGEGT. Written as DNA, the CDR3 is TGTGCCAGCAGAGAACTAGCGGGGGGTGAGCAGTTCTTC. Translation gives CASRELAGGEQFF.

Ten or more counts support this clonotype. The chain carries TRBV12-3 or TRBV12-4 and TRBJ2-3; 7 bases match TRBD2. Trimming took 5 bases from V and 3 from J; bases not matched to a gene: 8. The CDR3 runs 15 residues. The CDR3 protein is CASSEAGVGTDTQYF. The CDR3 DNA is TGTGCCAGCAGTGAGGCGGGAGTGGGGACAGATACGCAGTATTTT.

The chain carries TRBV9 and TRBJ1-1; 7 positions agree with TRBD1. CDR1 SGDLS and CDR2 YYNGEE come from the germline V gene. The CDR3 totals 16 residues. V lost 1 base and J lost 4; bases outside the gene matches: 10. CDR3 in DNA: TGTGCCAGCAGCGTAAGGTCGGGCCAGGGGGTCACTGAAGCTTTCTTT. Translation gives CASSVRSGQGVTEAFF.

This clonotype has a handful of counts. The rearrangement joins TRBV6-4 to TRBJ2-2; possibly TRBD1 for D (5 bases). The CDR3 is made up of 15 amino acids. The ends were cut back, 5 bases at V and 5 bases at J, with 15 bases in the middle. Germline assignment: CDR1 MRHNA and CDR2 SNTAGT. The CDR3 nucleotides read TGTGCCAGCAGTCCCGGACATTCCCTTACCGGGGAGCTGTTTTTT. Translated: CASSPGHSLTGELFF.

This clonotype came up many times. This chain connects TRBV24-1 to TRBJ2-1, with 11 nucleotides matching TRBD2. Germline V gene sequence: CDR1 KGHDR, CDR2 SFDVKD. The V gene end was trimmed by 5 bases and the J gene end by 6 bases; junction bases not matched to a gene: 8. The CDR3 contains 16 residues. The CDR3 spells CATSAYSGGALNEQFF. For the CDR3, the DNA is TGTGCCACCAGTGCCTATAGCGGGGGGGCTCTCAATGAGCAGTTCTTC.

The CDR3 region is CSARDYVRGRTGELFF. The CDR3 DNA reads as TGCAGTGCTAGAGATTATGTGCGGGGGCGTACCGGGGAGCTGTTTTTT. The rearrangement links TRBV20-1 to TRBJ2-2; tentative D call: TRBD2 (7 bases). The CDR3 spans 16 residues. Germline V lookup: CDR1 DFQATT, CDR2 SNEGSKA (reference sequence). Trimming left V 0 bases short and J 5 bases short, with 16 bases between.

This sequence joins TRBV5-1 and TRBJ2-7; D might be TRBD1 (5 bases). This CDR3 region has 14 residues. V shed 1 base and J shed 2 bases, with 10 bases lying between them. Germline loops: CDR1 SGHRS, CDR2 YFSETQ. In DNA form, the CDR3 reads TGCGCCAGCAGCTTGTATCAGGGTGCCTACGAGCAGTACTTC. Amino acid sequence: CASSLYQGAYEQYF.

This clonotype has a handful of counts. This chain connects TRBV6-5 to TRBJ2-6; 7 bases are a match to TRBD2. The CDR3 is made up of 18 amino acids. J was trimmed by 0 bases and V by 3 bases; bases with no gene match: 8. CDR1 MNHEY and CDR2 SVGAGI come from the germline V gene. The CDR3 reads CASSYGRQRGSGANVLTF. The DNA of the CDR3 is TGTGCCAGCAGTTATGGCAGGCAGCGGGGCTCTGGGGCCAACGTCCTGACTTTC.